This T cell receptor beta chain came from a study of blood T cell repertoires in COVID-19 (dated by TCRdb to 2020 to 2022). For the wider study: Samples from collaborators originated in the United States, Italy and Spain and spanned both the acute and convalescent phases of COVID-19. The material from the prospective study consisted of cDNA or gDNA derived from T cells, B-cell-depleted T cells, or PBMCs. Deeply sampled blood TCRbeta repertoires from subjects exposed to, actively infected with, or recovered from COVID-19 were included in the dataset. A freely available public database, intended as a resource for researchers studying the immune response to SARS-CoV-2, is where the repertoires were released. Samples were obtained from the ongoing ImmuneRACE study (first 160 participants) and from some 1,200 subjects provided by 6 global collaborators. A de-identified subject ID, COVID-19 status, age in years and sex were almost always included in the sample metadata. Where available, HLA class I and class II types were obtained from metadata supplied by the sample provider rather than from assay-based typing. General conclusions and limits of the study: The amount of clinical and demographic metadata varied by source and participant and was provided uncurated.

TCRbeta CDR3 regions were amplified from genomic DNA by means of the immunoSEQ Assay, a bias-controlled multiplex PCR. From the authors' description of their analysis: Within the assay, amplification of reference gene primers was used to estimate how many nucleated cells each sample contained. Sequence reads were collapsed and filtered to measure the absolute abundance of every unique TCRbeta CDR3 rearrangement. For each sample, productive Simpson clonality was calculated as the square root of Simpson's diversity index over productive rearrangements. Drawn from immuneACCESS, this table holds only the in-frame rearrangements with V and J called that TCRdb kept. Clones are partly lost; checked studies trace under half to an unresolved V gene and leave the rest unexplained. The D gene and trimming were derived from the DNA, and the V and J assignments and clone size from that table. The sample records around 87,000 clones, 80% to 90% of which are singletons. 8.5% to 10% of the sample belongs to the ten largest clones.

To note about this clone: Its antigen remains undetermined. No qualities accompany the bases; no much larger clone lies one base away.

V is pared back by 10 bases and J by 0 bases, with 10 bases lying between the germline termini. The CDR3 spans 13 residues, from the cysteine through the phenylalanine. The entry retains the CDR3 DNA only, 39 bases that are in frame from base 1. Collaborating institutions collected whole blood in K2EDTA tubes following their own protocols. For TCRbeta analysis, collaborators shipped samples as frozen whole blood, isolated PBMCs, or DNA extracted from either of those sample types. Source material: peripheral blood. The sequence came from a man between 50 and 59 years old with acute or convalescent COVID-19. Recombination joined TRBV6-7 with TRBJ1-3; too little of a D gene remains to name it. TRBV6-7 is reported as an ORF; its role is uncertain. The bases read TGTGCCAACGTCGGACTCTCTGGAAACACCATATATTTT. Its amino acids are CANVGLSGNTIYF.